The rows below give T cell receptor beta chains drawn from one sample of a study of graft-versus-host responses after intestinal transplantation. Some clones are missing from TCRdb's copy, which holds only in-frame ones; the method was immunoSEQ multiplex PCR. This sample has just under 90,000 clones, with 83% found just once. The antigens for these receptors are not known. The source material was unstimulated CD8+ T cells sorted from spleen or lymph node cells, sampled before intestinal transplant. The receptors stem from a human donor who received an intestinal transplant. Each CDR3 is given with its conserved first and last residue. Clone size, where shown, is once, few, many, or a class for clones that have expanded.

TRBV5-6,19,TRBJ2-6,NA,CASSLGSGGRHSGANVLTF
TRBV28,13,TRBJ2-1,NA,CASRDWLHNEQFF
TRBV6-1,14,TRBJ2-2,NA,CASSGTVNTGELFF
TRBV27,17,TRBJ2-1,NA,CASSLSTLAGVYNEQFF
TRBV6-6,15,TRBJ2-1,NA,CASSYVVAGVNEQFF
TRBV2,13,TRBJ2-1,NA,CASSENSYNEQFF
TRBV18,18,TRBJ2-1,once,CASSPVGLAGLIYNEQFF
TRBV9,16,TRBJ2-1,NA,CASSVGWVNSYNEQFF
TRBV13,15,TRBJ2-1,NA,CASNSYGGFYNEQFF
TRBV7-6,16,TRBJ2-7,few,CASSLEGTSGIYEQYF
TRBV9,17,TRBJ2-1,NA,CASSEGTGPTLYNEQFF
TRBV27,11,TRBJ2-2,NA,CAILRNGELFF
TRBV2,14,TRBJ2-5,NA,CASGARGGVETQYF
TRBV7-3,9,TRBJ1-1,few,CASSSEAFF
TRBV19,16,TRBJ2-7,NA,CASSKSDATISYEQYF
TRBV14,12,TRBJ2-2,few,CASSQGAGELFF
TRBV6-4,14,TRBJ1-1,NA,CASSSWGGSTEAFF
TRBV2,14,TRBJ2-5,NA,CASKTSGGSETQYF
TRBV2,10,TRBJ2-7,NA,CASSPYEQYF
TRBV5-6,17,TRBJ1-2,few,CASSLNSQPPGGYGYTF
TRBV23-1,12,TRBJ1-1,NA,CASSHSGQGAFF
TRBV6-7,15,TRBJ2-1,few,CASSRGQRFYNEQFF
TRBV10-3,12,NA,NA,CAIGAGEYEQYF
TRBV19,13,TRBJ2-7,NA,CASSLGQGYEQYF
TRBV7-6,15,TRBJ2-1,NA,CASSSTSGSYNEQFF
TRBV15,17,TRBJ2-2,few,CATSPMPWGANTGELFF
TRBV19,15,TRBJ2-7,NA,CASSIAGGRAYEQYF
TRBV11-2,14,TRBJ2-7,NA,CASSLIDTGSEQYF
TRBV12-5,14,TRBJ2-2,NA,CASGPKRNTGELFF
TRBV2,15,TRBJ1-2,once,CASTGFGSESYGYTF
TRBV7-9,15,TRBJ1-6,once,CASSLGGGPRSPLHF
TRBV4-1,14,TRBJ2-5,few,CASSRFGVQETQYF
TRBV27,13,TRBJ2-5,NA,CASSFGGLETQYF
TRBV7-3,14,TRBJ1-2,NA,CASSLGPGDYGYTF
TRBV28,12,TRBJ2-2,NA,CASYREPGELFF
TRBV7-9,13,TRBJ2-7,NA,CASSWGQSYEQYF
TRBV28,13,TRBJ1-1,NA,CASSAQGNTEAFF
TRBV6-5,12,TRBJ2-3,NA,CASSTQGDTQYF
TRBV27,14,TRBJ2-1,few,CASRGQGTSNEQFF
TRBV7-4,17,TRBJ1-2,NA,CASSPYRERTGESGYTF
TRBV10-3,15,TRBJ2-3,NA,CAISPVPEITDTQYF
TRBV6-1,16,TRBJ2-5,few,CASSVWGRSPQETQYF
TRBV29-1,12,TRBJ1-1,NA,CSVDLADTEAFF
TRBV9,14,TRBJ2-2,NA,CASSGPQGNGELFF
TRBV4-1,14,TRBJ2-5,NA,CASSQVQQGETQYF
TRBV6-1,15,TRBJ1-5,NA,CASTPWVHRNQPQHF
TRBV6-1,15,TRBJ2-1,NA,CASRGLAGAYNEQFF
TRBV29-1,14,TRBJ1-2,NA,CSPRGDSENYGYTF
TRBV6-1,15,TRBJ1-4,NA,CASSEAGSANEKLFF
TRBV9,14,TRBJ2-1,NA,CASSPTGGDNEQFF
TRBV6-5,13,TRBJ2-5,NA,CASSDNRAETQYF
TRBV4-1,15,TRBJ1-2,NA,CASSQPGQVNYGYTF
TRBV4-1,17,TRBJ2-7,NA,CASSQGPWPLAGYEQYF
TRBV5-4,15,TRBJ2-7,NA,CASSYGLAGGYEQYF
TRBV5-1,15,TRBJ2-7,NA,CASSLGSGSGDEQYF
TRBV15,15,TRBJ1-6,NA,CATSPDRAYNSPLHF